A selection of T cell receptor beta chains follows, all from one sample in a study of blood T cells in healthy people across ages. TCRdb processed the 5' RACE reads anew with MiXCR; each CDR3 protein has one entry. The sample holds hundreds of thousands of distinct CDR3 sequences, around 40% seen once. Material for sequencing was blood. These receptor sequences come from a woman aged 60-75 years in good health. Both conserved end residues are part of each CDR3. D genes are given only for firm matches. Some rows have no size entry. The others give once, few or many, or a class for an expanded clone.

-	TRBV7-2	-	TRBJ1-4	CTSSLVRQNNEKLFF	TGTACCAGCAGCTTAGTCCGTCAGAATAATGAAAAACTGTTTTTT
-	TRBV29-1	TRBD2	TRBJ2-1	CSVEGLAGGKGYNEQFF	TGCAGCGTTGAGGGACTAGCGGGAGGTAAAGGCTACAATGAGCAGTTCTTC
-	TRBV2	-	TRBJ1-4	CASRRLNEKLFF	TGTGCCAGCAGAAGACTTAATGAAAAACTGTTTTTT
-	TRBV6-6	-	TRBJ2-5	CASRKLALQETQYF	TGTGCCAGCAGGAAACTGGCCCTCCAAGAGACCCAGTACTTC
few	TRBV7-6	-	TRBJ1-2	CASSLTGRGYGYTF	TGTGCCAGCAGCTTAACAGGTCGAGGCTATGGCTACACCTTC
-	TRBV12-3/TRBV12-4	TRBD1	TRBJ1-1	CASSFPGQGDTEAFF	TGTGCCAGCAGTTTCCCGGGACAGGGAGACACTGAAGCTTTCTTT
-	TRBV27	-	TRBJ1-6	CASSPRQAGNSPLHF	TGTGCCAGCAGTCCCCGACAGGCGGGTAATTCACCCCTCCACTTT
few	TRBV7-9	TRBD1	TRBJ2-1	CASPGQGAYEQFF	TGTGCCAGCCCAGGACAGGGGGCGTATGAGCAGTTCTTC
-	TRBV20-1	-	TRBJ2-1	CSASWGVGFDEQFF	TGCAGTGCTAGTTGGGGGGTAGGTTTCGATGAGCAGTTCTTC
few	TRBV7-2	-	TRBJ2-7	CASSLDQYEQYF	TGTGCCAGCAGCTTAGATCAATACGAGCAGTACTTC
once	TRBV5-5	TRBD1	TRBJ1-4	CASSYGWGQTEKLFF	TGTGCCAGCAGCTATGGGTGGGGACAGACCGAAAAACTGTTTTTT
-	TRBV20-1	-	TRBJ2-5	CSALEVQGQETQYF	TGCAGTGCCCTAGAGGTTCAGGGTCAAGAGACCCAGTACTTC
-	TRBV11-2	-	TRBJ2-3	CASSIRASPITDTQYF	TGTGCCAGCAGCATTCGGGCTTCCCCAATCACAGATACGCAGTATTTT
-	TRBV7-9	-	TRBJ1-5	CASSLTESNQPQHF	TGTGCCAGCAGTCTGACAGAAAGCAATCAGCCCCAGCATTTT
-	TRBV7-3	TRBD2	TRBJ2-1	CASSPQIAASGSYNEQFF	TGTGCCAGCAGCCCACAGATTGCGGCTAGCGGATCATACAATGAGCAGTTCTTC
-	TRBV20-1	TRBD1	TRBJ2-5	CSAKGRRGQGVETQYF	TGCAGTGCTAAGGGCCGGCGGGGACAGGGCGTAGAGACCCAGTACTTC
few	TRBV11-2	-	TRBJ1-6	CASSLGQIYNSPLHF	TGTGCCAGCAGCTTAGGACAGATCTATAATTCACCCCTCCACTTT
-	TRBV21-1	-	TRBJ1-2	CASSPPVGGFVYGYTF	TGTGCCAGCTCCCCACCCGTCGGGGGTTTTGTATATGGCTACACCTTC